Listed below are T cell receptor beta chains from one sample, sequenced in a study of blood T cells in healthy people across ages. MiXCR, run by TCRdb on the 5' RACE reads, gives a single entry per CDR3 protein. Of roughly 800,000 distinct CDR3 sequences in the sample, more than 45% were seen once. Material: blood. The receptors originated from a man in his thirties or forties in good health. The CDR3 runs from the conserved cysteine through the conserved F or W. The order of the fields is D gene, J gene, clone size, V gene, CDR3 protein, CDR3 DNA. The D gene is left open where the match is weak. Clone size is not always given. Where it is, it says once, few, many or a class for expanded clones.

. TRBJ2-1 . TRBV7-9 CASSRDETNEQFF TGTGCCAGCAGCCGGGACGAGACCAATGAGCAGTTCTTC
. TRBJ2-3 few TRBV11-3 CASSLLGATDTQYF TGTGCCAGCAGCCTCCTTGGGGCAACAGATACGCAGTATTTT
. TRBJ2-6 . TRBV7-3 CASSLEAWGANVLTF TGTGCCAGCAGCTTAGAAGCGTGGGGGGCCAACGTCCTGACTTTC
TRBD2 TRBJ2-1 many TRBV6-6 CASSETSGSSGNEQFF TGTGCCAGCAGCGAGACTAGCGGGAGTTCGGGCAATGAGCAGTTCTTC
. TRBJ1-1 . TRBV29-1 CSVAEDTEAFF TGCAGCGTTGCGGAGGACACTGAAGCTTTCTTT
. TRBJ2-5 . TRBV29-1 CSPGQREQYF TGCAGCCCCGGACAGCGAGAGCAGTACTTC
. TRBJ2-1 . TRBV20-1 CSAPTGTNSYNEQFF TGCAGTGCTCCGACAGGAACAAACTCCTACAATGAGCAGTTCTTC
TRBD1 TRBJ2-1 . TRBV3-1 CASSQDRGLFDEQFF TGTGCCAGCAGCCAAGACAGGGGGCTGTTTGATGAGCAGTTCTTC
TRBD2 TRBJ2-4 . TRBV4-2 CASSQVRTSGGEGAKNIQYF TGTGCCAGCAGCCAAGTTCGGACTAGCGGGGGGGAGGGAGCCAAAAACATTCAGTACTTC
TRBD1 TRBJ1-2 once TRBV4-3 CASSQPGTGHGYTF TGCGCCAGCAGCCAACCGGGGACAGGGCATGGCTACACCTTC
. TRBJ2-7 . TRBV28 CASTGTPYEQYF TGTGCCAGCACCGGGACGCCCTACGAGCAGTACTTC
TRBD1 TRBJ2-3 . TRBV4-2 CASSQTYRGQGSENTQYF TGTGCCAGCAGCCAGACCTACCGAGGACAGGGAAGTGAAAATACGCAGTATTTT
. TRBJ2-3 few TRBV12-3/TRBV12-4 CASSFSPLEDTQYF TGTGCCAGCAGTTTCTCTCCTTTAGAGGATACGCAGTATTTT
. TRBJ1-2 . TRBV14 CASSQDGSEGGYTF TGTGCCAGCAGCCAAGATGGGAGTGAGGGCGGCTACACCTTC
TRBD1 TRBJ1-1 . TRBV4-3 CASSQDEWGDRVNTEAFF TGCGCCAGCAGCCAAGATGAGTGGGGGGACAGGGTGAACACTGAAGCTTTCTTT
TRBD1 TRBJ1-2 . TRBV5-6 CANSLRTGWDGYTF TGTGCCAACAGCTTGCGGACAGGGTGGGATGGCTACACCTTC
. TRBJ1-6 few TRBV7-9 CASIGAVNNSPLHF TGTGCCAGCATAGGGGCGGTGAATAATTCACCCCTCCACTTT